This T cell receptor beta chain is from a study of cytomegalovirus exposure and HLA in healthy donors. The CDR3 totals 14 residues. Germline lookup yields CDR1 SNHLY and CDR2 FYNNEI. V dropped 7 bases and J dropped 1 base, with 11 bases sitting between them. The PCR ran on 60 Vbeta and 13 Jbeta primers. Some clones are missing from TCRdb's copy, which holds only in-frame ones; the method was immunoSEQ multiplex PCR. The table records 200,000 to 250,000 clones, 65% to 85% of them present only once. This TCR was recovered from a man aged 45-65 years in good health and CMV-seronegative. The genes are TRBV2 and TRBJ1-5; tentative D call: TRBD1 (6 bases). The specimen was PBMCs. The DNA of the CDR3 is TGTGCCAGCACCTCGACAGGAAGCAATCAGCCCCAGCATTTT. Its protein product is CASTSTGSNQPQHF.